The sequence of this TCR beta chain was determined in a study of blood T cells in healthy people across ages. The CDR3 covers 15 residues. Looked up from germline, CDR1 is LGHDT and CDR2 is YNNKEL (reference sequence). V was clipped by 3 bases and J by 10 bases, with 19 bases between them. This clonotype was detected a few times. Its antigen is as yet unknown. Per individual sample, total RNA of at least 6 micrograms was extracted. A J-beta primer mix and a sample-barcoded 5' primer were used in a second PCR of roughly 7 to 12 cycles. TCRdb independently ran MiXCR on the 5' RACE reads; one entry per CDR3 protein. The sample has about 640,000 distinct CDR3 sequences, approximately 50% seen once; the top ten hold more than 35%. Study-wide points: With age, beta diversity per million T cells declined roughly linearly, significantly by 30 to 50. Long-lived donors exceeded aged donors in naive CD4+ cells and diversity.

The clonotype was recovered from a man in his 60s in good health. The chain recombines TRBV3-1 with TRBJ2-1; D perhaps matches TRBD2 (5 bases). The sample was blood. CDR3 amino acids: CASSQDGVPSREQFF. The CDR3 region has the DNA TGTGCCAGCAGCCAGGACGGGGTCCCGTCGAGAGAGCAGTTCTTC.